This T cell receptor beta chain stems from a study of blood T cell repertoires in COVID-19 (dated by TCRdb to 2018 to 2021). Context from the whole study: Samples from collaborators originated in the United States, Italy and Spain and spanned both the acute and convalescent phases of COVID-19. The repertoires were released in a freely available public database intended as a resource for research on the immune response to SARS-CoV-2. The samples were drawn from two sources: the first 160 participants of the ongoing ImmuneRACE study, and 1,000 to 1,500 subjects contributed by 6 global collaborators. Nearly every sample came with metadata listing a de-identified subject ID, COVID-19 status, age in years and sex. The material from the prospective study consisted of cDNA or gDNA derived from T cells, B-cell-depleted T cells, or PBMCs. Deeply sampled blood TCRbeta repertoires from subjects exposed to, actively infected with, or recovered from COVID-19 were included in the dataset. Where available, HLA class I and class II types were taken from metadata supplied by the sample provider and were not determined by assay-based typing.

From a lookup of the germline V gene, CDR1 and CDR2 are SGHTA and FQGNSA. Clipping removes 5 bases from V and 13 bases from J, with 16 as the unmatched junction base count. From the cysteine through the phenylalanine, the CDR3 covers 16 amino acids. The retained sequence is limited to the CDR3, 48 bases, with the frame set at the first base. The immunoSEQ Assay, a bias-controlled multiplex PCR, was used to amplify TCRbeta CDR3 regions from genomic DNA. In the authors' own workflow: The number of nucleated cells in each sample was estimated by amplification of reference gene primers within the assay. Sequence reads were collapsed and filtered to measure the absolute abundance of every unique TCRbeta CDR3 rearrangement. For each sample, productive Simpson clonality was calculated by taking the square root of Simpson's diversity index across productive rearrangements. TCRdb mirrors the immuneACCESS table, restricted to in-frame sequences. Some clones are absent from its copies; in checked studies, under half trace to an unresolved V gene, and the reason for the others is unknown. V and J calls and clone size are copied from that table; D and trimming were computed from the DNA. The sample records 200,000 to 250,000 clones, 80% to 90% of which are singletons. 1.5% of the sample is held by the ten biggest clonotypes.

Each collaborating institution followed its own protocols to collect whole blood in K2EDTA tubes. For TCRbeta analysis, collaborators shipped samples in one of three forms: frozen whole blood, isolated PBMCs, or DNA extracted from either of those sample types. In regard to this clone: What antigen it recognizes has not been identified. No much larger clonotype is one base removed from it; base qualities were not supplied.

General conclusions and limits of the study: How much clinical and demographic metadata was included differed by source and by participant, and the metadata was provided uncurated.

This TCR came from a man aged 18 to 30 with active or convalescent COVID-19. The specimen was peripheral blood. The V and J segments used are TRBV7-2 and TRBJ1-6; 8 middle bases align to TRBD1. The CDR3 loop reads CASSMAGGQASSPLHF. The sequenced DNA: TGTGCCAGCAGCATGGCCGGGGGACAGGCATCCTCTCCCCTCCACTTT.